What follows is one T cell receptor beta chain and its context. Some second doses came at about 4 weeks and others at about 12 weeks; these were pooled. This entry comes from a study of T cell responses to AZD1222 COVID-19 vaccine. CDR3 length equals 18 residues. J was trimmed by 0 bases and V by 3 bases; bases with no gene match: 11. The germline CDR1 and CDR2 sequences are LGHDT and YNNKEL (reference sequence). Generated by immunoSEQ multiplex PCR, the TCRdb table keeps only in-frame clones and is missing some. Of roughly 150,000 clones in the sample, approximately 87% were seen once. The starting material was peripheral blood, obtained 28 days after the second AZD1222 dose. The rearrangement uses TRBV3-1 (or the pseudogene TRBV3-2) and TRBJ2-3, with 8 bases fitting TRBD2. The sequence was collected from an adult who received the AZD1222 COVID-19 vaccine. The CDR3 is CASSHEELAGTSTDTQYF. CDR3 nucleotides: TGTGCCAGCAGCCATGAGGAATTAGCGGGAACTAGCACAGATACGCAGTATTTT.